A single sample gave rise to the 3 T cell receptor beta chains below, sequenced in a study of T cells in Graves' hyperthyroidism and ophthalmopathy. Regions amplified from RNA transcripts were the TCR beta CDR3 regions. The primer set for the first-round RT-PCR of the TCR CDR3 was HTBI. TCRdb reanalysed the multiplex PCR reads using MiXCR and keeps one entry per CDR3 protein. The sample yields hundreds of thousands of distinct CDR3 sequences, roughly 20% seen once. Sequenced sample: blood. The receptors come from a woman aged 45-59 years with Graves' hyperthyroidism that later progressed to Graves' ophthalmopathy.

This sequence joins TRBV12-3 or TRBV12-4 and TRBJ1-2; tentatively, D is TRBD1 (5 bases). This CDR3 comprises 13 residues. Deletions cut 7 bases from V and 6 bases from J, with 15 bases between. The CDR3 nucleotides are TGTGCCAGCATAAATTCACGGGGGGATGGCTACACCTTC. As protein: CASINSRGDGYTF.

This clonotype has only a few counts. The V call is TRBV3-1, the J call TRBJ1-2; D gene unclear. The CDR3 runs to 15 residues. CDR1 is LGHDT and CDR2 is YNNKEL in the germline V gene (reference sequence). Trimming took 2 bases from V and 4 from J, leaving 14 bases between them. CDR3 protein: CASSQFREGAYGYTF. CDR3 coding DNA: TGTGCCAGCAGCCAATTTCGCGAGGGCGCCTATGGCTACACCTTC.

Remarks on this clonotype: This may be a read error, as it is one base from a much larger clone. CDR3 bases: TGTGCCAGCAGCACCGAGGGCGCTGAAGCTTTCTTT. Translating gives CASSTEGAEAFF. The J gene is TRBJ1-1, the V gene TRBV7-9; D call uncertain. V gave up 5 bases and J gave up 6 bases, with 10 bases separating them. This CDR3 has 12 amino acids. Germline CDR1 is SEHNR and CDR2 is FQNEAQ (reference sequence).